The rows below give T cell receptor beta chains drawn from one sample of a study of blood T cell repertoires in COVID-19. Generated by immunoSEQ multiplex PCR, the TCRdb table keeps only in-frame clones and is missing some. The repertoire holds roughly 500,000 clones, with roughly nine tenths as singletons. The sequenced sample consisted of peripheral blood. Receptors originate from a man aged 18 to 35 with COVID-19, enrolled during active disease. Each CDR3 is given with its conserved first and last residue. Fields, in order: V gene, J gene, D gene, clone size, CDR3 DNA, CDR3 protein. A D gene is named only where the DNA matches it firmly. Size is omitted from some rows. Given values are once, few, many or a class for expanded clones.

>TRBV12-5|TRBJ2-1|TRBD2|NA
TGTGCTAGTGGTTCCCCCCGACTAGCGGGGCCTCCCAATGAGCAGTTCTTC
CASGSPRLAGPPNEQFF
>TRBV30|TRBJ1-6|NA|NA
TGTGCCTGGAGTACACCCGAATCCCTCCACTTT
CAWSTPESLHF
>TRBV27|TRBJ2-1|TRBD1|NA
TGTGCCAGCAGTCCAGGGACAGGCCGGCCCCCGAATGAGCAGTTCTTC
CASSPGTGRPPNEQFF
>TRBV7-8|TRBJ2-7|TRBD1|NA
TGTGCCAGCAGCTCGGACAGGGTGAGGGTCTATGAGCAGTACTTC
CASSSDRVRVYEQYF
>TRBV29-1|TRBJ2-7|TRBD1|NA
TGCAGCGTTATCGACAGGGGTAACTCCTACGAGCAGTACTTC
CSVIDRGNSYEQYF
>TRBV7-9|TRBJ1-1|NA|NA
TGTGCCAGCAGCCATGACAGGAGAATGAACACTGAAGCTTTCTTT
CASSHDRRMNTEAFF
>TRBV5-1|TRBJ2-5|NA|NA
TGCGCCAGCTACCGGGGGACAGAAGAGACCCAGTACTTC
CASYRGTEETQYF
>TRBV12-5|TRBJ1-2|NA|NA
TGTGCTAGTGGTTGGGGTGGAGCGGAGGGCTACACCTTC
CASGWGGAEGYTF
>TRBV27|TRBJ2-1|NA|NA
TGTGCCAGCAGTTTAACGCGGGAAACCCAAAGGGATGAGCAGTTCTTC
CASSLTRETQRDEQFF
>TRBV24-1|TRBJ2-3|TRBD2|NA
TGTGCCACCAGATCAGCGGGAGTAACAGATACGCAGTATTTT
CATRSAGVTDTQYF
>TRBV15|TRBJ2-2|TRBD2|NA
TGTGCCACCAGACCTCGGGCGGAGGGACTAGCGGGACATAGCACCGGGGAGCTGTTTTTT
CATRPRAEGLAGHSTGELFF
>TRBV29-1|TRBJ2-1|TRBD1|NA
TGCAGCGCCGGACCTGGGACAGGGGTAGGTGAGCAGTTCTTC
CSAGPGTGVGEQFF
>TRBV11-2|TRBJ2-1|TRBD2|few
TGTGCCAGCAGCTCTCTCGGGAGGGCCCTTGAGCAGTTCTTC
CASSSLGRALEQFF
>TRBV21-1|TRBJ2-1|NA|NA
TGTGCCAGCAGCGCAAGACTAGGGCTCTGGGACAATGAGCAGTTCTTC
CASSARLGLWDNEQFF
>TRBV11-2|TRBJ2-7|NA|once
TGTGCCAGCAGCCCCGGAGCTAGCGAGGGAGAGCAGTACTTC
CASSPGASEGEQYF
>TRBV6-5|TRBJ1-1|NA|few
TGTGCCAGCAGTTACCTACAGACGAACACTGAAGCTTTCTTT
CASSYLQTNTEAFF
>TRBV5-4|TRBJ2-7|TRBD1|NA
TGTGCCAGCAGCACAGGACAGGGGGGCGACGAGCAGTACTTC
CASSTGQGGDEQYF
>TRBV3-1/TRBV3-2|TRBJ1-2|NA|NA
TGTGCCAGCAGCCAAACCTCGACAGCCCTCTATGGCTACACCTTC
CASSQTSTALYGYTF
>TRBV7-9|TRBJ2-1|TRBD2|NA
TGTGCCAGCAGGCCCAGCGGGGGGACTCCCCATGAGCAGTTCTTC
CASRPSGGTPHEQFF
>TRBV5-1|TRBJ1-2|NA|NA
TGCGCCAGCAGCTTGGACAGGACTATGGGCTACACCTTC
CASSLDRTMGYTF
>TRBV27|TRBJ1-5|NA|NA
TGTGCCAGCAGTTCCAGGGTTAGCAATCAGCCCCAGCATTTT
CASSSRVSNQPQHF
>TRBV5-1|TRBJ2-3|NA|NA
TGCGCCAGCAGCTTTCCCGGGACACCAACGGTGGGAGACACAGATACGCAGTATTTT
CASSFPGTPTVGDTDTQYF
>TRBV13|TRBJ2-2|NA|NA
TGTGCCAGCAGCCTGAGCGGTGCGGAAGGGTTTTTT
CASSLSGAEGFF
>TRBV24-1|TRBJ2-5|TRBD1|few
TGTGCCACCAGTGATAACACAGGGGACCAAGAGACCCAGTACTTC
CATSDNTGDQETQYF
>TRBV19|TRBJ2-1|TRBD2|once
TGTGCCAGTAGTATGGGGGAGGGCCGGACTGAGCAGTTCTTC
CASSMGEGRTEQFF
>TRBV6-5|TRBJ2-7|NA|NA
TGTGCCAGCAGACAGGGCCACTACGAGCAGTACTTC
CASRQGHYEQYF
>TRBV6-6|TRBJ2-3|TRBD2|NA
TGTGCCAGCAGACCTTCTTTGCGGGAGAAGGATACGCAGTATTTT
CASRPSLREKDTQYF
>TRBV6-5|TRBJ1-3|NA|NA
TGTGCCAGCAGTTACTCGGACACGAGCTCTGGAAACACCATATATTTT
CASSYSDTSSGNTIYF
>TRBV14|TRBJ2-3|NA|NA
TGTGCCAGCAGCCCGACGACTAGTTCCGCAGATACGCAGTATTTT
CASSPTTSSADTQYF
>TRBV19|TRBJ2-4|TRBD1|NA
TGTGCCAGTAGCGCCCTAGGGGGCGAAAACATTCAGTACTTC
CASSALGGENIQYF
>TRBV18|TRBJ1-5|NA|NA
TGTGCCAGCTCTGACGCCACAGCAAATCAGCCCCAGCATTTT
CASSDATANQPQHF
>TRBV7-9|TRBJ1-6|TRBD1|once
TGTGCCAGCAGCCCGGGACAGGGAGAAGGATCACCCCTCCACTTT
CASSPGQGEGSPLHF
>TRBV5-6|TRBJ1-5|NA|NA
TGTGCCAGCAGCTTGGTTCAGGGTCAGCCCCAGCATTTT
CASSLVQGQPQHF
>TRBV5-4|TRBJ1-1|NA|NA
TGTGCCAGCAGCTCGCCGGAGGACACTGAAGCTTTCTTT
CASSSPEDTEAFF
>TRBV7-9|TRBJ1-2|NA|NA
TGTGCCAGCAGCGCCCGGGACGACTGGGGGCTAAGTGGCTACACCTTC
CASSARDDWGLSGYTF